This note documents a single TCR beta chain sequence. With 2 bases removed from V and 3 bases from J, the gap between germline ends came to 5 bases. Per germline, CDR1 MNHEY and CDR2 SMNVEV (reference sequence). The CDR3 consists of 13 residues. These data are taken from a study of blood T cell repertoires in COVID-19. Overall study context: Acute and convalescent COVID-19 specimens originated in the United States, Italy and Spain. The cDNA or gDNA used as material had been derived from T cells, B-cell-depleted T cells, or PBMCs.

In the original analysis: Amplification of reference gene primers was used by the study to estimate nucleated cell counts. Using immunoSEQ multiplex PCR, the repertoire was profiled, and TCRdb retains in-frame clones only, with some absent. D and trimming come from the DNA, and the V and J calls and clone size come from that table. The table shows tens of thousands of clones, with about 82% occurring only once. The sequencing input was peripheral blood. The chain links TRBV27 to TRBJ2-1; unclear D gene. This receptor was obtained from a man at least 80 years old with active or convalescent COVID-19. DNA of the CDR3: TGTGCCAGCAGTTTAATCAGCTACAATGAGCAGTTCTTC. This gives the protein CASSLISYNEQFF.